What follows describes a single T cell receptor (beta chain). Its target is unknown. Treatment: roughly 10-day PBMC culture with coronavirus spike peptide pools or control peptides (ViraFEST assay). An Oncomine TCR Beta short-read assay was used to sequence the DNA from cultured CD4+ T cells. One entry per CDR3 protein results from TCRdb running MiXCR on the PCR reads. The top ten hold under 25% of the sample, which has 13,000 to 15,000 distinct CDR3 sequences, about 31% seen once. The sample is drawn from a study of vaccination and CD4 T cells after COVID-19. The V gene's germline CDR1 is DFQATT and CDR2 SNEGSKA (reference sequence). There are 12 residues in the CDR3. The V end lost 5 bases, the J end lost 5 bases, and 13 bases lay between the germline ends.

Sequenced input: cultured CD4+ T cells from blood. This sequence originates from a human donor with COVID-19. The chain combines TRBV20-1 with TRBJ2-7; possibly TRBD1 for D (7 bases). The CDR3 sequence is CSAPQGGHEQYF. DNA for the CDR3: TGCAGTGCTCCCCAGGGGGGACACGAGCAGTACTTC.